The rows below give T cell receptor beta chains drawn from one sample of a study of neoadjuvant anti-PD-1 for oral cavity cancer. The protocol was immunoSEQ multiplex PCR, while the TCRdb copy is restricted to in-frame clones and leaves out a portion. There are approximately 68,000 clones in the sample; roughly nine tenths occur only once, and more than 2.5% lies in the top ten. The source material was PBMCs, sampled after nivolumab (anti-PD-1) treatment. The source is a person aged 40 to 85 with oral cavity squamous cell carcinoma. CDR3s include the opening cysteine and the closing phenylalanine or tryptophan. The order of the fields is J gene, D gene, clone size, V gene, CDR3 DNA, CDR3 protein. The D gene is left open where the match is weak. A row's size may be missing; if present it is once, few, many or a size class.

>TRBJ1-1|TRBD1|NA|TRBV5-1
TGCGCCAGCAGCTTGGCCGCAGGGGGTAACACTGAAGCTTTCTTT
CASSLAAGGNTEAFF
>TRBJ2-1|NA|once|TRBV27
TGTGCCAGCAGTTTTCTATCTGGTGCACCCCTCTACAATGAGCAGTTCTTC
CASSFLSGAPLYNEQFF
>TRBJ2-7|TRBD1|NA|TRBV10-1
TGCGCCAGCTGCCGGGCAGGGGGTTTTTGTTACTTC
CASCRAGGFCYF
>TRBJ2-3|NA|once|TRBV11-2
TGTGCCAGCAGCTTTGGGGGTGAGGGGGATACGCAGTATTTT
CASSFGGEGDTQYF
>TRBJ2-5|NA|once|TRBV21-1
TGTGCCAGCAGCGCACTAGCGGGAGGGGGCAACTTC
CASSALAGGGNF
>TRBJ2-2|NA|NA|TRBV5-1
TGCGCCAGCAGCGGATTATACACCGGGGAGCTGTTTTTT
CASSGLYTGELFF
>TRBJ2-7|TRBD2|NA|TRBV5-4
TGTGCCAGCAGCTTGCAACTAGCGGGAGTGGGGGAGCAGTACTTC
CASSLQLAGVGEQYF
>TRBJ1-1|NA|NA|TRBV27
TGTGCCAGCAGTCGGGGGAACACTGAAGCTTTCTTT
CASSRGNTEAFF
>TRBJ1-4|NA|NA|TRBV6-1
TGTGCCAGCAGGGGTACGGGGGCAACTAATGAAAAACTGTTTTTT
CASRGTGATNEKLFF
>TRBJ2-7|TRBD2|NA|TRBV15
TGTGCCACCAGTCCGCCCGGGACTAGCGGGAGGGCCTACGAGCAGTACTTC
CATSPPGTSGRAYEQYF
>TRBJ2-3|NA|NA|TRBV28
TGTGCCAGCAGTTCACAGACTCAGGCGGATACGCAGTATTTT
CASSSQTQADTQYF
>TRBJ2-7|TRBD2|once|TRBV7-9
TGTGCCAGCAGCCCCGTGGGACTAGCGGGAATGAAGCAGTACTTC
CASSPVGLAGMKQYF